The 14 T cell receptor beta chains presented below share a single source sample, sequenced in a study of molecular identifiers for immune sequencing clone quantification. TCRdb re-derived calls from the PCR reads in MiXCR, one entry per CDR3 protein. The sample holds 490,000 or so distinct CDR3 sequences; around a fifth are singletons and the top ten take roughly 0.81%. The sample taken for sequencing was naive CD8+ T cells from blood, with Jurkat cell RNA spiked in. Indicated subset: FACS-sorted CD8+CD4-CCR7+CD45RA+ naive T cells. The receptor source for this set is a human donor in good health. Some libraries in this study had Jurkat cell RNA spiked in.

This clonotype was seen many times. The rearrangement links TRBV7-3 to TRBJ2-3; tentative D call: TRBD1 (6 bases). Deletions cut 4 bases from V and 0 bases from J, with 11 bases between. CDR1 SGHTA and CDR2 FQGTGA come from the germline V gene. The CDR3 spans 15 residues. The CDR3 region is CASSSAQGSTDTQYF. Written as DNA, the CDR3 is TGTGCCAGCAGCTCCGCCCAGGGGAGCACAGATACGCAGTATTTT. The entire variable domain, with the rest obtained from reference TRBV7-3 and TRBJ2-3, is as follows: GAGVSQTPSNKVTEKGKYVELRCDPISGHTALYWYRQSLGQGPEFLIYFQGTGAADDSGLPNDRFFAVRPEGSVSTLKIQRTERGDSAVYLCASSSAQGSTDTQYFGPGTRLTVL.

In this sample, this clonotype turned up a few times. V and J are TRBV6-2 or TRBV6-3 and TRBJ2-3; D is ambiguous. The germline V gene has CDR1 MNHEY and CDR2 SVGEGT. There are 14 residues in the CDR3. V was clipped by 0 bases and J by 0 bases, with 4 bases between them. The CDR3 DNA reads TGTGCCAGCAGTTACTCCCATAGCACAGATACGCAGTATTTT. It translates to CASSYSHSTDTQYF.

CDR3 protein: CASSPPTENTEAFF. The CDR3 bases are TGTGCCAGCTCACCACCGACGGAGAACACTGAAGCTTTCTTT. The V gene is TRBV18, the J gene TRBJ1-1; no reliable D call. Germline-derived CDR1 and CDR2 are KGHSH and LQKENI. CDR3 length equals 14 residues. V was clipped by 0 bases and J by 1 base, with 6 bases between them. The complete variable domain, with remaining parts taken from reference TRBV18 and TRBJ1-1, reads NAGVMQNPRHLVRRRGQEARLRCSPMKGHSHVYWYRQLPEEGLKFMVYLQKENIIDESGMPKERFSAEFPKEGPSILRIQQVVRGDSAAYFCASSPPTENTEAFFGQGTRLTVV.

This clonotype was detected only a few times. The genes are TRBV7-9 and TRBJ1-1, with TRBD1 as a possible D gene (6 bases). With 5 bases removed from V and 0 bases from J, the gap between germline ends came to 16 bases. This CDR3 has 16 amino acids. Germline lookup yields CDR1 SEHNR and CDR2 FQNEAQ (reference sequence). CDR3 sequence: CASSPNSGGLNTEAFF. The CDR3 coding sequence is TGTGCCAGCAGCCCCAACTCGGGGGGGCTGAACACTGAAGCTTTCTTT.

This clonotype occurred a few times. V gene TRBV30 combines with J gene TRBJ2-1; D gene uncertain. Trimming took off 0 bases at V and 0 bases at J, with 6 bases between the two ends. The length of the CDR3 is 14 residues. CDR1 GTSNPN and CDR2 SVGIG come from the germline V gene (reference sequence). The chain's CDR3 is CAWSVVSSYNEQFF. The CDR3 nucleotides read TGTGCCTGGAGTGTAGTGAGCTCCTACAATGAGCAGTTCTTC.

This clonotype was seen only a few times. J is TRBJ2-7 and V is TRBV30; D may match TRBD1 or TRBD2 (7 bases each). The V gene lost 5 bases and the J gene lost 0 bases, with 17 bases spanning the gap. The CDR3 covers 15 residues. The germline V gene has CDR1 GTSNPN and CDR2 SVGIG (reference sequence). CDR3: CAWGGDSWNSYEQYF. Here the CDR3 DNA reads TGTGCCTGGGGGGGGGACAGCTGGAACTCCTACGAGCAGTACTTC.

This clonotype has at least ten counts. The V call is TRBV19, the J call TRBJ2-3; TRBD1 or TRBD2 may be the D gene (6 bases each). The length of the CDR3 is 14 residues. Germline CDR1 and CDR2: LNHDA and SQIVND (reference sequence). Trimming left V 10 bases short and J 3 bases short, with 17 bases between. CDR3 nucleotides: TGTGCCACCGGGGACTGGGGGGCGACAGATACGCAGTATTTT. Translating gives CATGDWGATDTQYF. Based on the CDR3 plus reference TRBV19 and TRBJ2-3, the full variable domain is DGGITQSPKYLFRKEGQNVTLSCEQNLNHDAMYWYRQDPGQGLRLIYYSQIVNDFQKGDIAEGYSVSREKKESFPLTVTSAQKNPTAFYLCATGDWGATDTQYFGPGTRLTVL.

For this clonotype: A much bigger clone sits one base away, suggesting this may be a read error. The chain employs TRBV29-1 and TRBJ2-2; TRBD2 might be the D (5 bases). The CDR3 is made up of 15 amino acids. V was shortened by 6 bases and J by 1 base, with 15 bases between the two germline ends. Per the germline V gene, CDR1 is SQVTM and CDR2 is ANQGSEA. CDR3 nucleotides: TGCAGCGTGATCCGACGGGGTATGAACACCGGGGAGCTGTTTTTT. Translated, it gives CSVIRRGMNTGELFF.

Comments on this clonotype: One end of the junction is discordant with germline, which a read error may explain. This chain uses TRBV5-1 with TRBJ2-7; 9 positions match TRBD2. CDR1 SGHRS and CDR2 YFSETQ come from the germline V gene. The CDR3 runs 18 residues. Here the CDR3 reads CTSSLVYLAGVSSYEQYF. The CDR3 coding sequence is TGCACCAGCAGCTTGGTTTACTTAGCGGGAGTGAGCTCCTACGAGCAGTACTTC. The complete variable domain, with remaining parts taken from reference TRBV5-1 and TRBJ2-7, reads KAGVTQTPRYLIKTRGQQVTLSCSPISGHRSVSWYQQTPGQGLQFLFEYFSETQRNKGNFPGRFSGRQFSNSRSEMNVSTLELGDSALYLCTSSLVYLAGVSSYEQYFGPGTRLTVT.

There are many counts of this clonotype. The chain recombines TRBV10-3 with TRBJ1-5, with TRBD1 identical over 11 bases. CDR3 size: 17 residues. Germline values: CDR1 ENHRY, CDR2 SYGVKD. J lost 6 bases, V lost 0 bases, and 7 bases had no gene match. The CDR3 spells CAISESAGQGVGQPQHF. The CDR3 DNA reads as TGTGCCATCAGTGAGTCAGCGGGACAGGGGGTGGGTCAGCCCCAGCATTTT.

This clonotype was recorded a few times. The V gene is TRBV10-3, the J gene TRBJ2-1; TRBD2 aligns across 10 bases. There are 15 residues in the CDR3. Germline CDR1 ENHRY, CDR2 SYGVKD. Unmatched junction bases numbered 6, after V lost 2 bases and J lost 8 bases. The CDR3 spells CAISEGLAGVDEQFF. CDR3 in DNA: TGTGCCATCAGTGAGGGTCTAGCGGGAGTGGATGAGCAGTTCTTC.

This clonotype has only one observation. A single base separates this from a much larger clone, so it may be a read error. No conserved phenylalanine or tryptophan ends this CDR3, so it is likely a read error. This chain uses TRBV20-1 with TRBJ1-1; D not resolved. The V end was cut by 0 bases, the J end by 7 bases, with 6 bases between. The CDR3 runs to 11 residues. Germline-derived CDR1 and CDR2 are DFQATT and SNEGSKA (reference sequence). The chain's CDR3 is CSAREGFEAFL. DNA for the CDR3: TGCAGTGCTAGAGAGGGCTTTGAAGCTTTCCTT.

The table lists this clonotype with a few counts. The chain has TRBV29-1 and TRBJ2-7, with D perhaps TRBD2 (6 bases). The germline CDR1 and CDR2 sequences are SQVTM and ANQGSEA. CDR3 size: 15 residues. The V end lost 7 bases, the J end lost 3 bases, and 22 bases lay between the germline ends. CDR3 sequence (DNA): TGCAGCGACCCCATTAAGGAGGGCACAATCTACGAGCAGTACTTC. This translates into CSDPIKEGTIYEQYF.

V and J are TRBV7-2 and TRBJ1-6; 7 positions agree with TRBD1. Germline V gene data show CDR1 as SGHTA and CDR2 as FQGNSA. The V and J ends lost 1 base and 0 bases, in that order; junction bases with no gene match: 9. This CDR3 is 19 amino acids long. CDR3 DNA sequence: TGTGCCAGCAGCTTAGGAAGTGTGACAGGGATCTCCTATAATTCACCCCTCCACTTT. The encoded protein is CASSLGSVTGISYNSPLHF. The variable domain in full, completed from reference TRBV7-2 and TRBJ1-6, reads GAGVSQSPSNKVTEKGKDVELRCDPISGHTALYWYRQSLGQGLEFLIYFQGNSAPDKSGLPSDRFSAERTGGSVSTLTIQRTQQEDSAVYLCASSLGSVTGISYNSPLHFGNGTRLTVT.